The 2 T cell receptor beta chains presented below share a single source sample, sequenced in a study of cytomegalovirus exposure and HLA in healthy donors (dated by TCRdb to 2017 to 2019). The library was generated by the immunoSEQ multiplex PCR assay. The immuneACCESS repertoire file appears here via TCRdb, limited to in-frame rearrangements. These files lack a portion of the clones; in checked studies, under half of the deficit traces to unresolved V genes, and the cause of the others is not known. Here the sample has some 160,000 clones; just over 90% occur a single time. 0.69% of the sample is held by the ten biggest clonotypes. The material sequenced was PBMCs. These receptor sequences come from a man in his late teens or twenties in good health and CMV-seronegative.

The V call is TRBV21-1, the J call TRBJ2-1; the table's TRBD2 call for D was not verified on the DNA. TRBV21-1 is reported as a pseudogene. CDR3 length: 14 residues. CDR3 region: CASSKELAVTEQFF. The CDR3 DNA reads TGTGCCAGCAGCAAGGAACTAGCGGTAACAGAGCAGTTCTTC.

This clone occurred once. V usage is TRBV5-1 and J usage is TRBJ2-7; no firm D call. Germline-derived CDR1 and CDR2 are SGHRS and YFSETQ. CDR3 size: 14 residues. Trimming shortened V by 2 bases and J by 0 bases, and 9 bases separated the two germline ends. In nucleotides, the CDR3 is TGCGCCAGCAGCTTAATTTTGAGCTCCTACGAGCAGTACTTC. Translating it yields CASSLILSSYEQYF.